One and the same sample provided the 31 T cell receptor beta chains below, sequenced in a study of cytomegalovirus exposure and HLA in healthy donors. The PCR had 60 Vbeta and 13 Jbeta primers. Only in-frame clones appear in the TCRdb table, and some are missing; sequencing was by immunoSEQ multiplex PCR. The sample has hundreds of thousands of clones; about three quarters are singletons. Sequences were obtained from PBMCs. Every receptor here comes from a male donor in good health and CMV-seronegative.

The J gene is TRBJ1-5, the V gene TRBV18, with 8 bases that match TRBD1. Germline-derived CDR1 and CDR2 are KGHSH and LQKENI. The CDR3 totals 17 residues. The ends lost 0 bases at V and 5 bases at J; junction bases unmatched: 9. Here the CDR3 reads CASSPPEGDRPDQPQHF. DNA of the CDR3: TGTGCCAGCTCACCACCGGAAGGGGACAGGCCGGATCAGCCCCAGCATTTT.

The V gene is TRBV7-9, the J gene TRBJ1-5, with D possibly being TRBD1 (5 bases). V was cut by 1 base and J by 4 bases, with 11 bases left in between. Germline loops: CDR1 SEHNR, CDR2 FQNEAQ (reference sequence). The CDR3 length is 15 residues. For the CDR3, the DNA is TGTGCCAGCAGCTTAGGGGGCGCGGGGAATCAGCCCCAGCATTTT. Amino acids: CASSLGGAGNQPQHF.

The genes are TRBV11-2 and TRBJ2-3; D may be TRBD2 (5 bases). The CDR3 totals 15 residues. Germline V gives CDR1 SGHAT, CDR2 FQNNGV. V was clipped by 5 bases and J by 2 bases, with 14 bases between them. The CDR3 sequence is CASSRAGELTDTQYF. CDR3 nucleotides: TGTGCCAGCAGCCGGGCGGGCGAACTCACAGATACGCAGTATTTT. Full variable domain (missing parts from reference TRBV11-2 and TRBJ2-3): EAGVAQSPRYKIIEKRQSVAFWCNPISGHATLYWYQQILGQGPKLLIQFQNNGVVDDSQLPKDRFSAERLKGVDSTLKIQPAKLEDSAVYLCASSRAGELTDTQYFGPGTRLTVL.

The chain is built from TRBV2 and TRBJ2-2; TRBD1 is a possible D gene (6 bases). Trimming left V 5 bases short and J 3 bases short, with 10 bases between. The CDR3 has 14 amino acids. The germline gives CDR1 SNHLY, CDR2 FYNNEI. CDR3 sequence: CASSQQGYTGELFF. The CDR3 DNA is TGTGCCAGCAGTCAACAGGGATACACCGGGGAGCTGTTTTTT. Filled out from reference TRBV2 and TRBJ2-2, the complete variable domain reads EPEVTQTPSHQVTQMGQEVILRCVPISNHLYFYWYRQILGQKVEFLVSFYNNEISEKSEIFDDQFSVERPDGSNFTLKIRSTKLEDSAMYFCASSQQGYTGELFFGEGSRLTVL.

V and J are TRBV7-3 and TRBJ1-2; 9 bases are a match to TRBD1. The CDR3 consists of 13 residues. From germline, CDR1 is SGHTA and CDR2 FQGTGA. Trimming removed 5 bases from V and 8 bases from J; junction bases left unmatched: 6. The CDR3 DNA reads as TGTGCCAGCAGCCCCGGGGGGACAGGGGGCTACACCTTC. It is translated as CASSPGGTGGYTF.

As regards this clone: The sample has other DNA sequences that encode this CDR3 too. The chain employs TRBV7-9 and TRBJ2-6; a possible D gene is TRBD1 (5 bases). The V gene's germline CDR1 is SEHNR and CDR2 FQNEAQ (reference sequence). The CDR3 consists of 15 residues. Trimming left V 5 bases short and J 4 bases short, with 12 bases between. As DNA, the CDR3 is TGTGCCAGCAGCCCCCAGGGTTCCGGGGCCAACGTCCTGACTTTC. It is translated as CASSPQGSGANVLTF. The full variable domain, in which reference TRBV7-9 and TRBJ2-6 provide the parts outside the CDR3, is DTGVSQNPRHKITKRGQNVTFRCDPISEHNRLYWYRQTLGQGPEFLTYFQNEAQLEKSRLLSDRFSAERPKGSFSTLEIQRTEQGDSAMYLCASSPQGSGANVLTFGAGSRLTVL.

The J gene is TRBJ1-4, the V gene TRBV7-9, with 9 bases identical to TRBD1. Germline V gives CDR1 SEHNR, CDR2 FQNEAQ (reference sequence). The CDR3 totals 16 residues. With 6 bases clipped from V and 8 bases from J, the junction kept 13 bases outside the gene matches. The CDR3 loop reads CASSITGGLLSEKLFF. Here the CDR3 DNA reads TGTGCCAGCAGTATTACAGGGGGCTTACTTAGCGAAAAACTGTTTTTT.

For this clone: At one end, the junction sequence differs from germline, possibly due to a read error. V and J are TRBV5-5 and TRBJ1-5, with TRBD1 identical over 9 bases. Germline assignment: CDR1 SGHKS and CDR2 YYEKEE (reference sequence). This CDR3 contains 14 residues. This CDR3 is CASSPGQGYQSQHF. Here the CDR3 DNA reads TGTGCCAGCAGCCCGGGACAGGGATATCAGTCCCAGCATTTT.

The J gene is TRBJ2-3, the V gene TRBV19; D perhaps matches TRBD2 (6 bases). CDR1 is LNHDA and CDR2 is SQIVND in the germline V gene (reference sequence). Trimming took off 7 bases at V and 3 bases at J, with 17 bases between the two ends. The CDR3 runs 15 residues. CDR3 in amino acids: CASTPRGIGTDTQYF. The CDR3 region has the DNA TGTGCCAGTACGCCCCGGGGGATAGGGACAGATACGCAGTATTTT. The full variable domain, in which reference TRBV19 and TRBJ2-3 provide the parts outside the CDR3, is DGGITQSPKYLFRKEGQNVTLSCEQNLNHDAMYWYRQDPGQGLRLIYYSQIVNDFQKGDIAEGYSVSREKKESFPLTVTSAQKNPTAFYLCASTPRGIGTDTQYFGPGTRLTVL.

J is TRBJ1-1 and V is TRBV5-4; D perhaps matches TRBD1 (5 bases). There are 15 residues in the CDR3. CDR1 is SGHNT and CDR2 is YYREEE in the germline V gene (reference sequence). V dropped 4 bases and J dropped 0 bases, with 13 bases sitting between them. The CDR3 coding sequence is TGTGCCAGCAGCCTCAGACAGCTCATGAACACTGAAGCTTTCTTT. It yields the protein CASSLRQLMNTEAFF. Using reference TRBV5-4 and TRBJ1-1 for the parts outside the CDR3, the full variable domain is ETGVTQSPTHLIKTRGQQVTLRCSSQSGHNTVSWYQQALGQGPQFIFQYYREEENGRGNFPPRFSGLQFPNYSSELNVNALELDDSALYLCASSLRQLMNTEAFFGQGTRLTVV.

This clone showed up just a few times. V gene TRBV2 combines with J gene TRBJ1-2; tentative D call: TRBD1 (5 bases). The CDR3 has 14 amino acids. Germline V lookup: CDR1 SNHLY, CDR2 FYNNEI. V dropped 2 bases and J dropped 7 bases, with 14 bases sitting between them. The CDR3 bases are TGTGCCAGCAGTGAACGAGGACAAACGGCTGGCTACACCTTC. Residues: CASSERGQTAGYTF. The whole variable domain, remainder taken from reference TRBV2 and TRBJ1-2, is EPEVTQTPSHQVTQMGQEVILRCVPISNHLYFYWYRQILGQKVEFLVSFYNNEISEKSEIFDDQFSVERPDGSNFTLKIRSTKLEDSAMYFCASSERGQTAGYTFGSGTRLTVV.

V and J are TRBV30 and TRBJ2-7, with 9 bases identical to TRBD1. Germline V gives CDR1 GTSNPN, CDR2 SVGIG (reference sequence). With V trimmed by 0 bases and J by 5 bases, 2 bases remained unmatched. The CDR3 length is 13 residues. The CDR3 loop is CAWSVQGANEQYF. In DNA form, the CDR3 reads TGTGCCTGGAGTGTACAGGGGGCGAACGAGCAGTACTTC. The entire variable domain, with the rest obtained from reference TRBV30 and TRBJ2-7, is as follows: SQTIHQWPATLVQPVGSPLSLECTVEGTSNPNLYWYRQAAGRGLQLLFYSVGIGQISSEVPQNLSASRPQDRQFILSSKKLLLSDSGFYLCAWSVQGANEQYFGPGTRLTVT.

The rearrangement joins TRBV5-6 to TRBJ1-2, with D possibly TRBD1 on 6 matching bases. CDR1 is SGHDT and CDR2 is YYEEEE in the germline V gene. With 3 bases removed from V and 2 bases from J, the gap between germline ends came to 14 bases. The CDR3 runs to 15 residues. The CDR3 loop reads CASSSSPQGNYGYTF. The CDR3 DNA follows: TGTGCCAGCAGCTCCTCCCCACAGGGAAACTATGGCTACACCTTC.

This chain uses TRBV5-1 with TRBJ2-7, with D possibly matching TRBD1 (5 bases). The CDR3 covers 15 residues. Germline lookup yields CDR1 SGHRS and CDR2 YFSETQ. Trimming took off 0 bases at V and 3 bases at J, with 13 bases between the two ends. For the CDR3, the DNA is TGCGCCAGCAGCTTGGTTAAAGACAGCTTCTACGAGCAGTACTTC. It encodes CASSLVKDSFYEQYF.

This clone came up a few times. The gene calls are TRBV7-6 and TRBJ2-3; TRBD2 matches at 8 bases. V was pared by 5 bases and J by 5 bases, with 9 bases of the junction left unmatched. Germline CDR1 reads SGHVS; CDR2 reads FNYEAQ. The CDR3 contains 15 residues. CDR3 nucleotide sequence: TGTGCCAGCAGCGGACGGACTAGCTATGAAGATACGCAGTATTTT. It codes for CASSGRTSYEDTQYF.

This chain connects TRBV7-2 to TRBJ2-7; 10 nucleotides line up with TRBD1. Germline V gives CDR1 SGHTA, CDR2 FQGNSA. This CDR3 region has 14 residues. V dropped 6 bases and J dropped 4; count of bases not matched to a gene: 6. CDR3: CASSPGTGVYEQYF. Here the CDR3 DNA reads TGTGCCAGCAGTCCCGGGACAGGGGTTTACGAGCAGTACTTC.

This chain links TRBV6-1 with TRBJ1-5, with a possible D match to TRBD1 (5 bases). CDR3 length: 15 amino acids. V shed 6 bases and J shed 3 bases, with 15 bases lying between them. Germline V gene lookup returns CDR1 MNHNS and CDR2 SASEGT. CDR3 amino acids: CASRRQTTYNQPQHF. In nucleotides, the CDR3 is TGTGCCAGCAGGAGACAGACAACCTACAATCAGCCCCAGCATTTT.

This clone was observed a single time. V gene TRBV27 combines with J gene TRBJ1-6, with D perhaps matching TRBD1 (6 bases). The CDR3 totals 14 residues. V shed 3 bases and J shed 9 bases, with 12 bases lying between them. Germline-derived CDR1 and CDR2 are MNHEY and SMNVEV (reference sequence). The CDR3 sequence: CASSFQQGLSPLHF. The CDR3 coding sequence is TGTGCCAGCAGTTTCCAGCAGGGGCTTTCACCCCTCCACTTT.

DNA for the CDR3: TGTGCCAGCAGCGTAGCCCCAGGGTACAATGAGCAGTTCTTC. It is translated as CASSVAPGYNEQFF. V is TRBV9 and J is TRBJ2-1; a possible D gene is TRBD1 (5 bases). Trimming removed 0 bases at V and 4 bases at J, with 8 bases between. The CDR3 is 14 amino acids. Germline-derived CDR1 and CDR2 are SGDLS and YYNGEE.

The V and J genes are TRBV19 and TRBJ2-5; 7 bases match TRBD1. The CDR3 consists of 14 residues. The junction had 3 bases not matched to a gene; V was cut back by 3 bases and J by 2 bases. Per germline, CDR1 LNHDA and CDR2 SQIVND (reference sequence). The DNA of the CDR3 is TGTGCCAGTAGTATTAGGACAGGTCAAGAGACCCAGTACTTC. Protein product: CASSIRTGQETQYF.

On this clone: It is likely a read error, because the conserved phenylalanine at the end of the CDR3 is missing. J is TRBJ1-2 and V is TRBV19; TRBD1 agrees at 10 bases. Germline V gives CDR1 LNHDA, CDR2 SQIVND (reference sequence). The CDR3 has 15 residues. Trimming took 3 bases from V and 8 from J; bases not matched to a gene: 9. CDR3 coding DNA: TGTGCCAGTAGTATTTCCGGGACAGGGGCAGGGGGCTACACCCTC. Protein sequence: CASSISGTGAGGYTL.

The chain is built from TRBV7-9 and TRBJ1-3, with D possibly being TRBD1 (6 bases). Trimming removed 5 bases from V and 0 bases from J, with 17 bases in between. The germline V gene has CDR1 SEHNR and CDR2 FQNEAQ (reference sequence). This CDR3 region has 17 residues. This CDR3 is CASSPGQKKVSGNTIYF. The CDR3 DNA is TGTGCCAGCAGCCCCGGACAGAAGAAAGTCTCTGGAAACACCATATATTTT.

This chain uses TRBV5-1 with TRBJ2-1; D may be TRBD1 (5 bases). Trimming cost V 1 base and J 0 bases, with 8 bases left between them. The CDR3 length is 15 residues. Germline CDR1 SGHRS, CDR2 YFSETQ. The CDR3 sequence is CASSLQGSSYNEQFF. The CDR3, as DNA: TGCGCCAGCAGCTTGCAGGGAAGCTCCTACAATGAGCAGTTCTTC.

This chain connects TRBV19 to TRBJ2-2; 8 bases are a match to TRBD2. With V trimmed by 4 bases and J by 4 bases, 2 bases remained unmatched. From germline, CDR1 is LNHDA and CDR2 SQIVND (reference sequence). The CDR3 contains 14 residues. The CDR3 protein is CASSTGGGTGELFF. CDR3 bases: TGTGCCAGTAGTACGGGAGGGGGCACCGGGGAGCTGTTTTTT. The full variable domain, its missing parts supplied by reference TRBV19 and TRBJ2-2, is DGGITQSPKYLFRKEGQNVTLSCEQNLNHDAMYWYRQDPGQGLRLIYYSQIVNDFQKGDIAEGYSVSREKKESFPLTVTSAQKNPTAFYLCASSTGGGTGELFFGEGSRLTVL.

The chain has TRBV27 and TRBJ2-5; D perhaps matches TRBD1 (6 bases). Germline values: CDR1 MNHEY, CDR2 SMNVEV (reference sequence). The ends were cut back, 3 bases at V and 5 bases at J, with 13 bases in the middle. This CDR3 spans 14 amino acids. The CDR3 DNA reads TGTGCCAGCAGTTTCACAGGGAAGGAGGAGACCCAGTACTTC. This codes for CASSFTGKEETQYF.

The chain joins TRBV4-2 to TRBJ2-5; D unclear. Germline lookup yields CDR1 LGHNA and CDR2 YNFKEQ. Trimming stripped 1 base from V and 5 bases from J, with 14 bases between. This CDR3 is 15 amino acids long. This CDR3 is CASSQADQVQETQYF. CDR3 DNA: TGTGCCAGCAGCCAAGCAGATCAGGTCCAGGAGACCCAGTACTTC.

This sequence joins TRBV28 and TRBJ1-2; possibly TRBD1 for D (5 bases). Germline CDR1 and CDR2: MDHEN and SYDVKM. The CDR3 is made up of 14 amino acids. Trimming removed 3 bases from V and 4 bases from J, with 12 bases in between. The CDR3 region has the DNA TGTGCCAGCAGTTTTTGGAGGGACCCCTATGGCTACACCTTC. Amino acids: CASSFWRDPYGYTF.

The genes are TRBV16 and TRBJ2-5; maybe TRBD2 (7 bases). The CDR3 totals 14 residues. V lost 3 bases and J lost 4, with 12 bases in between. Germline-derived CDR1 and CDR2 are KGHSY and FQNENV. CDR3 nucleotides: TGTGCCAGCAGCCAGTCGGGGGGCAGAGAGACCCAGTACTTC. It is translated as CASSQSGGRETQYF.

The sample holds a few counts of this clone. Its ends do not fully match the called genes, so a read error is possible. The chain is built from TRBV7-9 and TRBJ2-1, with TRBD2 identical over 10 bases. The CDR3 extends over 16 amino acids. Germline CDR1 and CDR2: SEHNR and FQNEAQ (reference sequence). CDR3 amino acids: CSSSLSLAGVMNEQFF. The CDR3 DNA is TGTTCCAGCAGCTTATCCCTAGCGGGAGTCATGAATGAGCAGTTCTTC.

The chain is built from TRBV7-3 and TRBJ2-3, with D hard to call. The germline CDR1 and CDR2 sequences are SGHTA and FQGTGA. V was shortened by 5 bases and J by 0 bases, with 12 bases between the two germline ends. CDR3 length: 15 residues. The CDR3 is CASSISTRSTDTQYF. In DNA form, the CDR3 reads TGTGCCAGCAGCATATCGACTCGAAGCACAGATACGCAGTATTTT.

V usage is TRBV18 and J usage is TRBJ2-4, with no clear D. The CDR3 spans 15 residues. Germline V CDR1 and CDR2: KGHSH, LQKENI. Trimming stripped 2 bases from V and 2 bases from J, with 10 bases between. The CDR3 DNA reads as TGTGCCAGCTCACCAAACGAACAACCCAAAAACATTCAGTACTTC. This translates into CASSPNEQPKNIQYF.